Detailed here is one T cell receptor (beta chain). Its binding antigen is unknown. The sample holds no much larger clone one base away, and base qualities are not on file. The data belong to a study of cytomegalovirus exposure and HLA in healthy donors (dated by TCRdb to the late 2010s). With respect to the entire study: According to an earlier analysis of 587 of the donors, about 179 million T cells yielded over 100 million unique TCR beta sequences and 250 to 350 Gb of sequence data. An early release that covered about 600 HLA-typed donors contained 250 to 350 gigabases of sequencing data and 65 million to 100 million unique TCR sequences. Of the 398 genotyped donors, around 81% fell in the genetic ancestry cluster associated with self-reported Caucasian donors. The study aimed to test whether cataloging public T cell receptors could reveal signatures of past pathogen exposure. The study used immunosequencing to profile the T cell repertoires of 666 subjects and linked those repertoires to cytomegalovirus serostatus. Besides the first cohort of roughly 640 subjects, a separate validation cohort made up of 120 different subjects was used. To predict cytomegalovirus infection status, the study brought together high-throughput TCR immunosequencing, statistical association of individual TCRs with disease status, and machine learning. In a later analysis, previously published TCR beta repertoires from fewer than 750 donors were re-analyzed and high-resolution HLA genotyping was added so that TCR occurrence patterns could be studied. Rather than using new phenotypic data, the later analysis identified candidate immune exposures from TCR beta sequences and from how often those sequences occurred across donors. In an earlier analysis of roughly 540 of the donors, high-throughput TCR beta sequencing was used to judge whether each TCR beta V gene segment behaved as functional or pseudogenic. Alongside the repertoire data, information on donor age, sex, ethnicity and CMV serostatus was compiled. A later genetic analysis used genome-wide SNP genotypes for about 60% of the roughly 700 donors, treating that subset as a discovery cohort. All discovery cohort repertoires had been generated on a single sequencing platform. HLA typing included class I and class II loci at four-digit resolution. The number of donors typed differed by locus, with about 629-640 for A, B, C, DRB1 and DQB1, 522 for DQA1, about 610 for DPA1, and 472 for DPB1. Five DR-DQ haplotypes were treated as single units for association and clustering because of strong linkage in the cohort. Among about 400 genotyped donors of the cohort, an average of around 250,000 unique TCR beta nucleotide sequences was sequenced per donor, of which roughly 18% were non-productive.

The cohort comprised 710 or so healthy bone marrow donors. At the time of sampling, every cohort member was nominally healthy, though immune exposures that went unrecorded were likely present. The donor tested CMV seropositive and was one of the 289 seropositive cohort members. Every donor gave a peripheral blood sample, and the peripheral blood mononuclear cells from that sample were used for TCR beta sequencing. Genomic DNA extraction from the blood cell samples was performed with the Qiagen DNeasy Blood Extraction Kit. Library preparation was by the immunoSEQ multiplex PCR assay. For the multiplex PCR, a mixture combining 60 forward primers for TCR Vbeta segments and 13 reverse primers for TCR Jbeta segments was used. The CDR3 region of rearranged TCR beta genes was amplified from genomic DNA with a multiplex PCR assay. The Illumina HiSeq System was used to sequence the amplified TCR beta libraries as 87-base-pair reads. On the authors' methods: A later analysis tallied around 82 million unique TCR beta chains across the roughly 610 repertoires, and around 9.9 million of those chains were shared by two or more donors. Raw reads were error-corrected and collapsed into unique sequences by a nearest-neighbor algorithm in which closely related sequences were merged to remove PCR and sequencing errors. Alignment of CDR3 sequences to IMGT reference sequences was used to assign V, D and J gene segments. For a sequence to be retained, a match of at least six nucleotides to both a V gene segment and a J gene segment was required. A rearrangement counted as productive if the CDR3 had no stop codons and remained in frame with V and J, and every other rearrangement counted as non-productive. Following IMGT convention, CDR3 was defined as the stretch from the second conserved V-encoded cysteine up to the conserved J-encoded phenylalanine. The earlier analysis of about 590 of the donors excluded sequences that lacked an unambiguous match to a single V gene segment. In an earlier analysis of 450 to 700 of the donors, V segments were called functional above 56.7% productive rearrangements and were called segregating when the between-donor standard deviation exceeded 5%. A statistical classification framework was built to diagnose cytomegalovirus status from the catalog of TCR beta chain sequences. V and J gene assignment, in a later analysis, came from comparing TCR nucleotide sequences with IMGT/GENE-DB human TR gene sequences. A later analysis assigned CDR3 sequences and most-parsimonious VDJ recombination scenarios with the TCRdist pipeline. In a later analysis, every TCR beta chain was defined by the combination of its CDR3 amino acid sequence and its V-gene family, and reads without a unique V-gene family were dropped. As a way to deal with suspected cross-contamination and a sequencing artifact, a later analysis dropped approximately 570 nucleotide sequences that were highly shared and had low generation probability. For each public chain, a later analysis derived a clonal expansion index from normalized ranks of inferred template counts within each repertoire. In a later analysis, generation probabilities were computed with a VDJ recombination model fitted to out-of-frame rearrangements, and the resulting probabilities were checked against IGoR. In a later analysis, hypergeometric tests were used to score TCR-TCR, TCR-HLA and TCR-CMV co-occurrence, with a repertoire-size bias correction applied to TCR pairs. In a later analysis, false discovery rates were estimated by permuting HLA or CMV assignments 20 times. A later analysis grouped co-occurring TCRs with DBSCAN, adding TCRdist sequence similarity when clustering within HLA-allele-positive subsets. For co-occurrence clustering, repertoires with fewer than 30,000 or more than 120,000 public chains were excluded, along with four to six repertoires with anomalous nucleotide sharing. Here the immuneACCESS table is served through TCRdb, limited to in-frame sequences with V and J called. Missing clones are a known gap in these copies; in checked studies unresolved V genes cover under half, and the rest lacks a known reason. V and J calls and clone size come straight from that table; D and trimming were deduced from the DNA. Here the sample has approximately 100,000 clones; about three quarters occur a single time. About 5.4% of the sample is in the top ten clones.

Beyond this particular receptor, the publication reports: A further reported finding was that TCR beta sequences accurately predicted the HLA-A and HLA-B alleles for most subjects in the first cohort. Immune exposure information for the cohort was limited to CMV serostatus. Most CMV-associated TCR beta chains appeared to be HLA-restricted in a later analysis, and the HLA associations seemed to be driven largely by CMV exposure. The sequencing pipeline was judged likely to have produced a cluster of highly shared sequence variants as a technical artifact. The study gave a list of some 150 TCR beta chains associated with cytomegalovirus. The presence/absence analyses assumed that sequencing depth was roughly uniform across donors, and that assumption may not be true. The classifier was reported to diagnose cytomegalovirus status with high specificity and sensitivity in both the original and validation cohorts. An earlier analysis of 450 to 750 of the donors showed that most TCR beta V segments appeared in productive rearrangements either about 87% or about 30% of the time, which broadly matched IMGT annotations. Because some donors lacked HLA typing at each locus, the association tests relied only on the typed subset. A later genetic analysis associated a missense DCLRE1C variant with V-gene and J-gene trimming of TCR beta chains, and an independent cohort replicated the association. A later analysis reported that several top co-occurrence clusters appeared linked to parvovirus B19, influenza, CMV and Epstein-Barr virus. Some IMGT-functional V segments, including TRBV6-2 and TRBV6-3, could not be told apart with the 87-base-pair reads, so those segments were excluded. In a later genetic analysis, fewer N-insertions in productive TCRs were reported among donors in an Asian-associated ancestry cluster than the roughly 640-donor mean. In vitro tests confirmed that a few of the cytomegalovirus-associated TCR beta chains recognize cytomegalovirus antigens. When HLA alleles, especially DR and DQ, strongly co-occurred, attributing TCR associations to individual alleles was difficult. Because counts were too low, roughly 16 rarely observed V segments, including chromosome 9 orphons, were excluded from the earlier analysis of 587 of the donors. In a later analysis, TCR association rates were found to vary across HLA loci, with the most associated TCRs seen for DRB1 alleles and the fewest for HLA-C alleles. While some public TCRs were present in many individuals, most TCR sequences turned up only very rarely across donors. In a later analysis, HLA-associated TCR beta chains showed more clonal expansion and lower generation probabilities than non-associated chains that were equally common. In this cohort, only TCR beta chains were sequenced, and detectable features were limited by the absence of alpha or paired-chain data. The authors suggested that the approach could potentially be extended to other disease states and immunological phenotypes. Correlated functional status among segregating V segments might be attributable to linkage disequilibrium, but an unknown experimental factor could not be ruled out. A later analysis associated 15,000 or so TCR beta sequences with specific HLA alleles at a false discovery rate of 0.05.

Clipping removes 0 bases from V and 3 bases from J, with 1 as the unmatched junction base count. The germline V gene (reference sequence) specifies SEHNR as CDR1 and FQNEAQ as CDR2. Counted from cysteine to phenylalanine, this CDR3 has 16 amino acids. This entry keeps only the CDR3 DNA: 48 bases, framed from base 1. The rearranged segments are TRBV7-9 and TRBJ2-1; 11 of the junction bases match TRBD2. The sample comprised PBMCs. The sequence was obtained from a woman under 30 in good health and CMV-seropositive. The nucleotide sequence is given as TGTGCCAGCAGCTTAGCTGGGACTAGCGGCTACAATGAGCAGTTCTTC. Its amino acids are CASSLAGTSGYNEQFF.